The rows below give T cell receptor beta chains drawn from one sample of a study of T cells in Graves' hyperthyroidism and ophthalmopathy. TCRdb re-derived calls from the multiplex PCR reads in MiXCR, one entry per CDR3 protein. The table includes about 570,000 distinct CDR3 sequences, 40% to 55% detected once. The sample comprised peripheral blood or thyroid tissue (not recorded which). These TCRs come from an adult woman with Graves' disease, either hyperthyroidism or ophthalmopathy (not recorded which). Each CDR3 is given with its conserved first and last residue.

>TRBJ1-1|TRBV3-1
CASSQVQGTEAFF
>TRBJ1-4|TRBV10-3
CAISESFVGKLFF
>TRBJ1-1|TRBV29-1
CSARRTEGTEAFF
>TRBJ1-5|TRBV9
CASSVEGDGYQPQHF
>TRBJ1-5|TRBV24-1
CATSDLRSNQPQHF
>TRBJ1-1|TRBV20-1
CSARTGAMNTEAFF
>TRBJ2-5|TRBV20-1
CSAPGPSGSSYEKETQYF
>TRBJ1-2|TRBV29-1
CSVVIQRDYGYTF
>TRBJ2-6|TRBV10-3
CAIRGLAGLRSGANVLTF
>TRBJ2-2|TRBV12-3/TRBV12-4
CASRSRLAGTNTGELFF
>TRBJ1-2|TRBV5-1
CASSLADSGSGYGYTF
>TRBJ1-2|TRBV7-2
CASSLRSGYTF
>TRBJ2-2|TRBV29-1
CSVDRKNTGELFF
>TRBJ1-5|TRBV10-3
CAISNDRGLQPQHF
>TRBJ2-7|TRBV3-1
CASSGIGPNEQYF
>TRBJ1-1|TRBV7-9
CASSQAGGTEAFF
>TRBJ1-5|TRBV7-9
CASSFTGGVQPQHF
>TRBJ1-4|TRBV7-8
CASSLSGTGNEKLFF
>TRBJ2-7|TRBV20-1
CSARDETGVEQYF
>TRBJ2-5|TRBV4-3
CASSQDLVTQYF
>TRBJ1-5|TRBV6-5
CAQEGWNQPQHF
>TRBJ1-1|TRBV7-9
CASGVSVGTEAFF
>TRBJ2-5|TRBV4-1
CASSLPVETQYF
>TRBJ1-6|TRBV2
CASSESPGLDSPLHF
>TRBJ2-5|TRBV6-6
CASSHRGQETQYF
>TRBJ2-7|TRBV20-1
CSARGASPYEQYF
>TRBJ1-1|TRBV5-1
CASSNRQGDGDTEAFF
>TRBJ2-7|TRBV10-3
CAISAGEFSYEQYF
>TRBJ1-1|TRBV6-4
CASSDSGRTRWTEAFF
>TRBJ1-1|TRBV15
CATTGVGQGNTEAFF
>TRBJ1-5|TRBV20-1
CSAREGQPQHF
>TRBJ1-6|TRBV19
CASSRGTGESSYNSPLHF
>TRBJ2-5|TRBV12-3/TRBV12-4
CASSEGLETQYF
>TRBJ2-7|TRBV7-9
CASGPGTYEQYF
>TRBJ1-5|TRBV6-5
CASSRGRGSNQPQHF
>TRBJ1-2|TRBV20-1
CSAMDGYTF
>TRBJ2-5|TRBV4-3
CASSPWGLKTQYF
>TRBJ2-3|TRBV5-1
CASMTGASTSTDTQYF
>TRBJ1-2|TRBV4-2
CASSLGLGYTF
>TRBJ1-4|TRBV12-3/TRBV12-4
CASSEAQGPFNEKLFF
>TRBJ2-7|TRBV6-5
CASSHYGGGKYEQYF
>TRBJ2-6|TRBV29-1
CSAVQGSGANVLTF
>TRBJ1-5|TRBV7-9
CASSLQGAKGNYQPQHF
>TRBJ2-1|TRBV19
CASSISGGGYNEQFF
>TRBJ1-1|TRBV20-1
CSATPWETEAFF
>TRBJ1-3|TRBV5-1
CASSLERGGDTIYF
>TRBJ1-3|TRBV7-2
CASRFGRSGNTIYF
>TRBJ2-2|TRBV11-3
CASSLNDWTSERAGELFF
>TRBJ2-3|TRBV24-1
CATSDSGQGTDTQYF